This T cell receptor beta chain was sequenced in a study of CD8 T cells in Susac syndrome. V shed 4 bases and J shed 4 bases, with 10 bases lying between them. CDR1 and CDR2 (germline): SGDLS, YYNGEE. The CDR3 consists of 13 residues. Of note for this clonotype: What it binds is unknown.

Reverse transcription of roughly 0.5 to 1 ug RNA was performed with random hexamers. TCRdb itself ran the immunoSEQ multiplex PCR reads through MiXCR, one entry per CDR3 protein. This table has some 110,000 distinct CDR3 sequences, 95% to 96% appearing once. Study-level points and caveats: The CD4+ T cell repertoire of patients with Susac syndrome showed no detectable clonal expansion.

This clonotype originated in a human donor with Susac syndrome. Sequenced material: CD4+ T cells from PBMCs. The genes are TRBV9 and TRBJ2-3, with unresolved D. The CDR3 here is CASSPDRADTQYF. The CDR3, as DNA: TGTGCCAGCAGCCCAGATCGGGCAGATACGCAGTATTTT.